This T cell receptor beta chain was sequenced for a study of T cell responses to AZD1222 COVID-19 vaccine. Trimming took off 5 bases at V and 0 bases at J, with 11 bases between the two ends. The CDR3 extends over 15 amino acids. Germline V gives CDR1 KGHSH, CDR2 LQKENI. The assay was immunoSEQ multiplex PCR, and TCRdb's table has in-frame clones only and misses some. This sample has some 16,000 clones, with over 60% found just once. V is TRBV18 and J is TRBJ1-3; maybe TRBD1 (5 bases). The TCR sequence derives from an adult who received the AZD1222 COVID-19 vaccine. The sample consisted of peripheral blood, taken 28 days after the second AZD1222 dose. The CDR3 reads CASSAGVSSGNTIYF. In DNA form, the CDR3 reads TGTGCCAGCTCAGCGGGGGTGAGCTCTGGAAACACCATATATTTT.